Described below is a single TCR beta chain sequence and its context. Its specificity is not known. This record belongs to a study of T cell responses to AZD1222 COVID-19 vaccine. Study-wide results and limits: Only 5 or 6 individuals given AZD1222 were seropositive at baseline.

Trimming removed 6 bases at V and 2 bases at J, with 10 bases between. The CDR3 loop spans 13 amino acids. Germline V gene sequence: CDR1 MNHEY, CDR2 SVGEGT. Method: immunoSEQ multiplex PCR; TCRdb's copy keeps in-frame clones and lacks some. The repertoire holds around 130,000 clones, with about 89% as singletons. This sequence joins TRBV6-2 or TRBV6-3 and TRBJ2-5; maybe TRBD1 (7 bases). The sequence was obtained from an adult who received the MenACWY meningococcal vaccine as a control. Sample: peripheral blood, taken 28 days after the second dose of the MenACWY control vaccine. CDR3 in DNA: TGTGCCAGCAGCGCAGGGGGGCAAGAGACCCAGTACTTC. Translated: CASSAGGQETQYF.